This T cell receptor (beta chain) was documented in a study of identical twins (dated by TCRdb to 2016 to 2018). Regarding the study in general: To test whether fetal clonotypes persist, this study deep-sequenced TCR alpha and beta repertoires from monozygotic twins, from unrelated adults of various ages, and from cord blood. Replicate twin experiments were performed at different times using different library preparation protocols to rule out contamination. Here is what the overall study found, with its caveats: Fewer insertions were carried by abundant cord blood beta clonotypes, a similar but weaker trend appeared in young adult naive repertoires, and no such trend appeared in memory repertoires. Compared with coincidental sharing between unrelated individuals, out-of-frame TCR alpha sequences shared between twins had an excess of sequences with low generation probability. Zero-insertion analyses could be partly confounded by invariant T cells such as MAIT and iNKT, although diverse VJ usage argued against such confounding for most clonotypes. Conclusions relied on cross-sectional statistical analysis, since the same donors could not be followed over many years. Out-of-frame TCR alpha sharing in monozygotic twins was systematically underestimated by recombination models, whereas sharing between unrelated individuals was in agreement with the recombination models. The excess sharing between twins in beta out-of-frame sequences was weaker because fewer shared sequences reduced the signal-to-noise ratio.

Every donor in the study was a healthy Caucasian. Miltenyi CD45RO+ enrichment and human naive T-cell isolation kits were used to isolate memory (CD45RO+) and naive T cells from PBMC. Receptors were amplified or captured by 5' RACE. The sequencing machine was an Illumina HiSeq 2000. Template switching added a universal primer binding site, and the final cDNA carried a unique molecular identifier that allowed TCR cDNA molecules to be counted accurately. Specific primers in the conserved constant-segment region were used to synthesize first-strand cDNA for TCR alpha and beta chains. To control for contamination, every cDNA library was double barcoded, receiving both a SMART-Mk sample barcode and Illumina barcodes. Two successive PCR steps introduced TruSeq adapter sequences along with Illumina sample barcodes. TCR alpha and beta cDNA libraries were sequenced on the Illumina HiSeq platform with custom primers. Regarding the original processing steps: MiGEC was used to process raw reads and extract unique molecular identifiers, and MiXCR was used to find CDR3 positions. For each individual, recombination models were inferred using an EM algorithm with the repgenHMM and IGoR tools. Shared clonotypes were analyzed with the tcR package in R, and sharing was normalized by the product of cloneset sizes. To study raw recombination without the effects of thymic and clonal selection, out-of-frame nonproductive sequences were analyzed. Clones were called with MiXCR by TCRdb after fastp trimmed the public reads at Q25, and only in-frame beta chains were retained. CDR3 protein sequences are deduplicated, and each keeps its most common genes and DNA. The V and J calls were determined by TCRdb, not by the authors. In all, the sample holds hundreds of thousands of distinct CDR3 sequences, and less than 10% of those were seen once. The top ten constitute around 5% of the sample.

This clonotype turned up a few times. Its antigen remains unidentified. No base quality values were provided; no much bigger clone lies one nucleotide off. From a lookup of the germline V gene, CDR1 and CDR2 are SGHTA and FQGNSA. V ends up 4 bases short and J 9 bases short, with an unmatched junction base count of 11. The CDR3 measures 16 amino acids from cysteine to phenylalanine. Kept here is only the CDR3 DNA, which spans 48 bases and is read in frame from base 1. This receptor was obtained from a woman between 18 and 29 years old in good health. The chain uses TRBV7-2 and TRBJ2-1, and TRBD2 matches 11 of the central bases. Sequenced: memory (CD45RO+) T cells sorted from blood. The sample's cell subset or site, from its label and the paper: CD45RO+ enriched T cells. The CDR3: CASSSYLRTSGSEQFF. The DNA sequence is given as TGTGCCAGCAGCTCGTATCTCCGTACTAGCGGGAGTGAGCAGTTCTTC.